What follows is one TCR beta chain and its context. Its antigen is not known. This specimen belongs to a study of cytomegalovirus exposure and HLA in healthy donors. Whole-study results and caveats: Researchers reported in a later analysis that common viral pathogens appeared linked to several top clusters.

This PCR relied on a set of 60 Vbeta primers and 13 Jbeta primers. Measured with immunoSEQ multiplex PCR; TCRdb has only the in-frame clones, and not every one. The profile shows under 70,000 clones, around 63% of them singletons. The CDR3 has 18 residues. In germline, CDR1 is SGHTA, CDR2 FQGTGA. V shed 5 bases and J 1 base; nucleotides not matched to a gene: 6. The source is a young woman in good health and CMV-seronegative. The chain combines TRBV7-3 with TRBJ2-6, with 12 bases lining up with TRBD2. The specimen was PBMCs. The CDR3 DNA sequence: TGTGCCAGCAGCCAGACTAGCGGGGGTATATCTGGGGCCAACGTCCTGACTTTC. This sequence encodes CASSQTSGGISGANVLTF.